Shown below are 13 T cell receptor beta chains from a single sample sequenced in a study of OX40 agonist ivuxolimab in advanced cancers. Clones were read by immunoSEQ multiplex PCR, and TCRdb kept only the in-frame ones, dropping some. This sample has 90,000 or so clones, with about 92% found just once. This specimen consisted of CD4+ or CD8+ T cells sorted from blood, obtained in a trial of the OX40 agonist ivuxolimab. These receptors were obtained from an adult with an advanced solid tumor such as melanoma, head and neck, liver or kidney cancer.

Here the CDR3 DNA reads TGTGCCAGCAGCGTAGGCGGCAGCTCTTCCTACGAGCAGTACTTC. It encodes CASSVGGSSSYEQYF. The chain couples TRBV9 to TRBJ2-7, with D unclear. Germline-derived CDR1 and CDR2 are SGDLS and YYNGEE. The germline V and J ends were trimmed by 0 bases and 1 base, with 11 bases remaining between them. CDR3 length: 15 residues.

This clone was seen once. The rearrangement uses TRBV19 and TRBJ2-7; 11 bases align to TRBD1. This CDR3 region has 14 residues. The V gene end was trimmed by 7 bases and the J gene end by 2 bases; junction bases not matched to a gene: 4. Germline CDR1 and CDR2: LNHDA and SQIVND (reference sequence). The CDR3 is CASTPGQGAYEQYF. Written as DNA, the CDR3 is TGTGCCAGTACCCCGGGACAGGGGGCCTACGAGCAGTACTTC.

The V call is TRBV7-8, the J call TRBJ2-7; D is uncertain. This CDR3 comprises 13 residues. V lost 4 bases and J lost 1, with 8 bases in between. The V gene's germline CDR1 is SGHVS and CDR2 FQNEAQ. Written as DNA, the CDR3 is TGTGCCAGCAGCTGGGGTCTGTCCTACGAGCAGTACTTC. Its protein product is CASSWGLSYEQYF.

The V gene is TRBV6-5, the J gene TRBJ2-2; possible D gene TRBD1, 6 bases. Germline loops: CDR1 MNHEY, CDR2 SVGAGI. Trimming removed 5 bases at V and 1 base at J, with 8 bases between. The CDR3 runs to 14 residues. CDR3 sequence: CASSQGLNTGELFF. CDR3 nucleotides: TGTGCCAGCAGTCAGGGGTTGAACACCGGGGAGCTGTTTTTT.

The gene calls are TRBV6-1 and TRBJ2-5; D gene uncertain. Germline CDR1 is MNHNS and CDR2 is SASEGT. V was cut by 8 bases and J by 2 bases, with 12 bases left in between. This CDR3 has 13 residues. The CDR3 DNA is TGTGCCAGCGAAGTATTGAAACAAGAGACCCAGTACTTC. This gives the protein CASEVLKQETQYF.

The genes are TRBV6-6 and TRBJ2-7, with 10 bases identical to TRBD1. The V gene end was trimmed by 6 bases and the J gene end by 6 bases; junction bases not matched to a gene: 5. Germline lookup yields CDR1 MNHNY and CDR2 SVGAGI (reference sequence). The CDR3 has 13 amino acids. In DNA form, the CDR3 reads TGTGCCAGCAGCCGACAGGGGGCGGGCGAGCAGTACTTC. This translates into CASSRQGAGEQYF.

CDR3 in amino acids: CASSPRSRAGEKLFF. The DNA for the CDR3 is TGTGCCAGCAGTCCTCGATCCAGGGCGGGTGAAAAACTGTTTTTT. The chain has TRBV28 and TRBJ1-4; D is possibly TRBD1 (5 bases). Trimming stripped 5 bases from V and 7 bases from J, with 17 bases between. Germline CDR1 and CDR2: MDHEN and SYDVKM. This CDR3 region has 15 residues.

The V call is TRBV23-1, the J call TRBJ2-1, with 14 bases that match TRBD2. TRBV23-1 is an ORF, with its function uncertain. The J segment lost 6 bases and the V segment lost 4 bases, leaving 23 bases of the junction unmatched. The CDR3 has 22 residues. As DNA, the CDR3 is TGCGCCAGCAGTCTTACCCTATTTGGGACTAGCGGGAGAAAAGGGTTGGGCAATGAGCAGTTCTTC. Protein sequence: CASSLTLFGTSGRKGLGNEQFF.

The DNA of the CDR3 is TGTGCCAGCAGTTACTCAGGGGTGGATGAGCAGTTCTTC. The encoded protein is CASSYSGVDEQFF. The chain employs TRBV6-5 and TRBJ2-1, with D possibly matching TRBD1 (5 bases). Looked up from germline, CDR1 is MNHEY and CDR2 is SVGAGI. Between the trimmed V and J ends, which lost 0 bases and 8 bases, there was a span of 8 bases. The CDR3 contains 13 residues.

The chain carries TRBV27 and TRBJ1-1, with a tentative D call TRBD1 (5 bases). Between the trimmed V and J ends, which lost 4 bases and 6 bases, there was a span of 15 bases. Germline CDR1 MNHEY, CDR2 SMNVEV (reference sequence). This CDR3 contains 14 residues. CDR3 protein: CASSSGIGWSEAFF. As DNA, the CDR3 is TGTGCCAGCAGTTCAGGGATTGGTTGGTCTGAAGCTTTCTTT.

This clone was recorded a few times. This chain connects TRBV5-1 to TRBJ1-2; D not certain. Germline CDR1 is SGHRS and CDR2 is YFSETQ. V lost 4 bases and J 6 bases, leaving 10 bases between the germline ends. CDR3 length equals 12 residues. CDR3 sequence: CASSASLDGYTF. Here the CDR3 DNA reads TGCGCCAGCAGCGCCTCCCTTGATGGCTACACCTTC. The full variable domain, completed using reference TRBV5-1 and TRBJ1-2, is KAGVTQTPRYLIKTRGQQVTLSCSPISGHRSVSWYQQTPGQGLQFLFEYFSETQRNKGNFPGRFSGRQFSNSRSEMNVSTLELGDSALYLCASSASLDGYTFGSGTRLTVV.

This clone was recorded only once. The sample holds other DNA sequences that translate to the same CDR3. The chain couples TRBV4-1 to TRBJ2-2; tentative D call: TRBD1 (5 bases). Germline loops: CDR1 MGHRA, CDR2 YSYEKL. Trimming left V 6 bases short and J 0 bases short, with 5 bases between. This CDR3 comprises 13 residues. CDR3 coding DNA: TGCGCCAGCAGAGGGGCGAACACCGGGGAGCTGTTTTTT. As protein: CASRGANTGELFF.

The rearrangement uses TRBV6-5 and TRBJ2-7; possibly TRBD1 for D (6 bases). This CDR3 has 16 residues. Germline V gene sequence: CDR1 MNHEY, CDR2 SVGAGI. V was shortened by 0 bases and J by 4 bases, with 16 bases between the two germline ends. The CDR3 spells CASSYSSWNRVYEQYF. For the CDR3, the DNA is TGTGCCAGCAGTTACTCGAGTTGGAACAGGGTGTACGAGCAGTACTTC.